These 10 T cell receptor beta chains were sequenced from one sample in a study of cytomegalovirus exposure and HLA in healthy donors. This PCR relied on a set of 60 Vbeta primers and 13 Jbeta primers. The assay was immunoSEQ multiplex PCR, and TCRdb's table has in-frame clones only and misses some. The sample has some 91,000 clones, about three quarters seen once; the top ten hold over 6%. Sample: PBMCs. Receptors were obtained from a man aged 35 to 55 in good health and CMV-seropositive.

J is TRBJ1-1 and V is TRBV7-9; D unresolved. Germline assignment: CDR1 SEHNR and CDR2 FQNEAQ (reference sequence). The CDR3 extends over 13 amino acids. V gave up 1 base and J gave up 0 bases, with 3 bases separating them. CDR3 loop: CASSLDMNTEAFF. The CDR3 DNA reads as TGTGCCAGCAGCTTAGATATGAACACTGAAGCTTTCTTT.

The chain recombines TRBV5-6 with TRBJ2-7; D unresolved. The CDR3 has 12 residues. The ends were cut back, 0 bases at V and 6 bases at J, with 7 bases in the middle. The germline V gene encodes CDR1 SGHDT and CDR2 YYEEEE. The CDR3 DNA reads as TGTGCCAGCAGCTTGGTATCGGGCGAGCAGTACTTC. Amino acids: CASSLVSGEQYF.

The rearrangement uses TRBV2 and TRBJ2-7; 9 nucleotides align to TRBD1. Looked up from germline, CDR1 is SNHLY and CDR2 is FYNNEI. The V gene end was trimmed by 4 bases and the J gene end by 3 bases; junction bases not matched to a gene: 10. The CDR3 is 16 amino acids. This CDR3 is CASSATGGTLNYEQYF. The CDR3 nucleotides are TGTGCCAGCAGTGCGACAGGGGGTACTCTGAACTACGAGCAGTACTTC.

V is TRBV15 and J is TRBJ1-6; 8 nucleotides match TRBD1. Germline CDR1 and CDR2: LNHNV and YYDKDF (reference sequence). The CDR3 extends over 13 amino acids. The V gene end was trimmed by 7 bases and the J gene end by 8 bases; junction bases not matched to a gene: 4. CDR3 protein: CATTDREDSPLHF. CDR3 bases: TGTGCCACCACGGACAGGGAGGATTCACCCCTCCACTTT. The full variable domain, completed using reference TRBV15 and TRBJ1-6, is DAMVIQNPRYQVTQFGKPVTLSCSQTLNHNVMYWYQQKSSQAPKLLFHYYDKDFNNEADTPDNFQSRRPNTSFCFLDIRSPGLGDTAMYLCATTDREDSPLHFGNGTRLTVT.

This rearrangement joins TRBV5-1 to TRBJ1-2; 11 bases map to TRBD1. V was clipped by 2 bases and J by 6 bases; unmatched bases: 12. CDR1 is SGHRS and CDR2 is YFSETQ in the germline V gene. The length of the CDR3 is 17 residues. CDR3 DNA sequence: TGCGCCAGCAGCTTAAGCTACCGGGACAGGGGGTCGGATGGCTACACCTTC. Translating it yields CASSLSYRDRGSDGYTF.

The chain uses TRBV4-3 and TRBJ2-7; a possible D gene is TRBD1 (6 bases). Germline values: CDR1 LGHNA, CDR2 YSLEER. V was cut by 1 base and J by 2 bases, with 12 bases left in between. The CDR3 has 15 amino acids. Here the CDR3 DNA reads TGCGCCAGCAGCCAAGGAGGGACAACTACCTACGAGCAGTACTTC. Its translation is CASSQGGTTTYEQYF.

The chain combines TRBV5-1 with TRBJ2-7; no clear D. The ends were cut back, 0 bases at V and 1 base at J, with 11 bases in the middle. This CDR3 is 15 amino acids long. Germline V gene data show CDR1 as SGHRS and CDR2 as YFSETQ. The CDR3 reads CASSLVYSSSYEQYF. The CDR3 DNA reads as TGCGCCAGCAGCTTGGTTTACAGTAGTTCCTACGAGCAGTACTTC.

V and J are TRBV28 and TRBJ2-5; TRBD2 might be the D (5 bases). Trimming cost V 7 bases and J 5 bases, with 20 bases left between them. This CDR3 spans 15 amino acids. The germline V gene encodes CDR1 MDHEN and CDR2 SYDVKM. The CDR3 loop is CASIPGVLGGETQYF. As DNA, the CDR3 is TGTGCCAGCATCCCCGGGGTTCTCGGTGGGGAGACCCAGTACTTC. The whole variable domain, remainder taken from reference TRBV28 and TRBJ2-5, is DVKVTQSSRYLVKRTGEKVFLECVQDMDHENMFWYRQDPGLGLRLIYFSYDVKMKEKGDIPEGYSVSREKKERFSLILESASTNQTSMYLCASIPGVLGGETQYFGPGTRLLVL.

This chain connects TRBV18 to TRBJ2-1; 7 positions match TRBD2. V shed 5 bases and J 8 bases; nucleotides not matched to a gene: 12. Germline CDR1 KGHSH, CDR2 LQKENI. The CDR3 loop spans 15 amino acids. CDR3 sequence (DNA): TGTGCCAGCTCAGCCAGCCGGACCGCGGGAGATGAGCAGTTCTTC. It yields the protein CASSASRTAGDEQFF.

The table lists this clone with a few counts. The chain carries TRBV6-1 and TRBJ1-5; TRBD1 is a possible D gene (5 bases). Germline CDR1 is MNHNS and CDR2 is SASEGT. CDR3 length equals 14 residues. V gave up 5 bases and J gave up 9 bases, with 17 bases separating them. CDR3 region: CASSQSGGVSPQHF. The CDR3 bases are TGTGCCAGCAGTCAATCGGGGGGGGTTTCGCCCCAGCATTTT.